This T cell receptor (beta chain) comes out of a study of blood T cell repertoires in COVID-19 (dated by TCRdb to the early 2020s). For the wider study: Samples from collaborators originated in the United States, Italy and Spain and spanned both the acute and convalescent phases of COVID-19. The prospective study material was composed of cDNA or gDNA derived from T cells, B-cell-depleted T cells, or PBMCs. Deeply sampled blood TCRbeta repertoires from subjects exposed to, actively infected with, or recovered from COVID-19 were included in the dataset. The repertoires were released in a freely available public database meant as a resource for research on the immune response to SARS-CoV-2. The samples were drawn from two sources: the first 160 participants of the ongoing ImmuneRACE study, and 1,000 to 1,500 subjects contributed by 6 global collaborators. Nearly every sample came with metadata listing a de-identified subject ID, COVID-19 status, age in years and sex. Where HLA class I and class II types were available, the types were taken from metadata supplied by the sample provider, not from assay-based typing.

Concerning this clone: This clone's antigen is unknown. Qualities for individual bases were not recorded, and no much larger clone is one base off.

Participants in the prospective study were aged roughly 18 to 89 years, lived in about two dozen United States geographic areas, and enrolled through a virtual design. Cohort assignment in the prospective study relied on participant-reported clinical history from a screening survey and a study questionnaire. ImmuneRACE Cohort 3 recovered participants were defined by two consecutive negative NP/OP PCR tests, healthcare professional clearance, or symptom resolution. Each participant in the prospective study had whole blood, serum and a nasopharyngeal or oropharyngeal swab collected by mobile phlebotomists. Prospective study participants could optionally give additional blood draws and questionnaires over an approximately 2-month period. Prospective study blood samples were shipped either frozen or at room temperature before DNA extraction. TCRbeta CDR3 regions were amplified from genomic DNA using the immunoSEQ Assay, a bias-controlled multiplex PCR. As for how the authors treated the data: Within the assay, amplification of reference gene primers was used to estimate how many nucleated cells each sample contained. Sequence reads were collapsed and filtered to measure the absolute abundance of every unique TCRbeta CDR3 rearrangement. For each sample, productive Simpson clonality was calculated as the square root of Simpson's diversity index over productive rearrangements. TCRdb carries this immuneACCESS record with in-frame sequences only. Its versions omit some clonotypes, under half of them owing to an unresolved V gene in the studies checked, with the rest unexplained. The DNA gave D and trimming, while V, J and clone size come from that table. The sample contains approximately 300,000 clones, roughly 86% of them found a single time. The ten largest clones capture about 2.7% of the sample.

The germline V gene (reference sequence) supplies CDR1 WNHNN and CDR2 SYGVQD. Including the terminal cysteine and phenylalanine, the CDR3 comprises 16 residues. CDR3 DNA only is kept here, 48 bases in frame from base 1. Here V drops 3 bases and J drops 7 bases, and the junction holds 14 bases not matched to any gene. Study-wide findings and limitations: Clinical and demographic metadata were provided uncurated, with the amount varying by source and participant.

Specimen: PBMCs or T cells enriched from blood (not recorded which). The sequence was collected from a woman in her late teens or twenties who had recovered from COVID-19. This sequence uses TRBV10-1 and TRBJ2-5; TRBD2 matches 7 bases in the middle. Here is the DNA: TGCGCCAGCAGTGAATTTGGGGACGGGAAGCGGGGGACCCAGTACTTC. Its coded protein is CASSEFGDGKRGTQYF.